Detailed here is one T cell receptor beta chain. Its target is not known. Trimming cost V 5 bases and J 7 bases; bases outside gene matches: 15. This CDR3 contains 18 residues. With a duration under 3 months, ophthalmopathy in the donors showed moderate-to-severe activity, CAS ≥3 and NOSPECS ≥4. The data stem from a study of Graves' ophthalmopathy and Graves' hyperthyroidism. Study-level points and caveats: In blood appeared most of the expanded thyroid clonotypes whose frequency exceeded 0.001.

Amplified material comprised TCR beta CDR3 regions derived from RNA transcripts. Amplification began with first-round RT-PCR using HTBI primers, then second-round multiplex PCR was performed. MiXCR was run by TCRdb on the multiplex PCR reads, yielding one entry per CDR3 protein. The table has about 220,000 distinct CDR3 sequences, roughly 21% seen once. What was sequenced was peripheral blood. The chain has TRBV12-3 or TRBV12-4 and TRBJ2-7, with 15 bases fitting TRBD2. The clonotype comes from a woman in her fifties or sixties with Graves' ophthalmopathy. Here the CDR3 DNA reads TGTGCCAGCAGTCCCCGGACACCCTCCGGGACTAGCGGGGGGGAGCAGTACTTC. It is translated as CASSPRTPSGTSGGEQYF.